These T cell receptor beta chains were read from a single sample in a study of cytomegalovirus exposure and HLA in healthy donors. Using immunoSEQ multiplex PCR, the repertoire was profiled, and TCRdb retains in-frame clones only, with some absent. The sample shows 110,000 to 150,000 clones, around 80% of them seen only once. Specimen: PBMCs. The receptors were gathered from a woman in her sixties or seventies in good health and CMV-seropositive. Both conserved end residues are part of each CDR3. The size entry is marked missing in some rows and otherwise reads once, few, many or a size class.

j_gene,v_gene,abundance,CDR3aa
TRBJ1-5,TRBV4-1,few,CASSQEGDSNQPQHF
TRBJ1-1,TRBV5-1,-,CASSLTDRVTTEAFF
-,TRBV6-5,-,CASNPGVRGGYEQYF
TRBJ2-7,TRBV29-1,-,CSVLAYEQYF
TRBJ2-3,TRBV7-6,few,CASSTPQTSGRALDTQYF
TRBJ2-3,TRBV16,-,CASRRDTTDTQYF
TRBJ2-7,TRBV27,once,CASSLRGAGAYEQYF
TRBJ2-3,TRBV30,-,CAWSVELNTQYF
TRBJ2-7,TRBV5-1,-,CASSLGGQGPDEQYF
TRBJ1-5,TRBV10-3,-,CAITIMHRGWRFHYQPQHF
TRBJ2-5,TRBV5-4,-,CASSLAGGETQYF
TRBJ2-1,TRBV5-1,-,CASLAGNNEQFF
TRBJ1-2,TRBV7-9,-,CASSLDGCYTF
TRBJ2-6,TRBV29-1,-,CSGRVSGANVLTF
TRBJ2-5,TRBV5-6,-,CASSREGQGVQETQYF
TRBJ1-2,TRBV5-6,few,CASSLRATGGNYGYTF
TRBJ2-5,TRBV6-5,-,CASATYSGDKETQYF
TRBJ2-2,TRBV7-9,-,CSGPSNTGELFF
TRBJ2-7,TRBV7-2,-,CASSLSTGGASYEQYF
TRBJ2-2,TRBV29-1,few,CSVHTDSNTGELFF
TRBJ2-3,TRBV7-8,-,CASSLSGPGQGLGTDTQYF
TRBJ1-1,TRBV6-5,-,CASSYSGRSNTEAFF
TRBJ1-5,TRBV27,-,CATGGGSNQPQHF
TRBJ2-7,TRBV18,-,CASSLGQGELYEQYF
-,TRBV18,-,CASSPSGTGTGNTIYF
TRBJ2-3,TRBV7-3,-,CASSLRGGGTDTQYF
TRBJ2-4,TRBV4-2,-,CASSQIGGRIAKNIQYF
TRBJ2-1,TRBV30,few,CAWSATGEQFF
TRBJ1-3,TRBV7-3,-,CASLPPGQGDSGNTIYF
TRBJ2-2,TRBV30,-,CAWTRGLAYTGELFF
TRBJ1-1,TRBV5-4,-,CASSLGKGLLTEAFF
TRBJ2-7,TRBV5-6,few,CASSLSHDSSSYEQYF
TRBJ1-2,TRBV6-1,-,CASSERENLYGYTF
TRBJ1-5,TRBV6-1,-,CASSDRGQYSNQPQHF
TRBJ2-3,TRBV19,-,CASSSLAGVGDTQYF
TRBJ2-5,TRBV29-1,-,CSVYRETQYF
TRBJ2-3,TRBV4-2,-,CASSQDSGRSSWTDTQYF
TRBJ2-7,TRBV1,-,CTSSRAVSRDNSIYEQYF